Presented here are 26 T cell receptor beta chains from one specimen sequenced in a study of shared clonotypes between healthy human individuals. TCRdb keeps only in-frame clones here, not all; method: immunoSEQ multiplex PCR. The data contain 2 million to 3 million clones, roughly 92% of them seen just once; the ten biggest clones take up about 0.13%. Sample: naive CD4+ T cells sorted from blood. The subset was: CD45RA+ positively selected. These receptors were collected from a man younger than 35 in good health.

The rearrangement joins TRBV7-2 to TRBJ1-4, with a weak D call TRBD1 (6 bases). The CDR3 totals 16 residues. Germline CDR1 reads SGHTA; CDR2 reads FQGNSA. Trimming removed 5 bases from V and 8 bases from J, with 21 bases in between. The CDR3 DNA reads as TGTGCCAGCAGCAAACTAAAGGGACAACCCCAAGAAAAACTGTTTTTT. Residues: CASSKLKGQPQEKLFF.

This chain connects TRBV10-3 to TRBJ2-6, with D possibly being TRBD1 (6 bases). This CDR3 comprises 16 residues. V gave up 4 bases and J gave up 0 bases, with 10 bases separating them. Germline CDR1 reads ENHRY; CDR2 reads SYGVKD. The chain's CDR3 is CAISVGALSGANVLTF. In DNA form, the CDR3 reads TGTGCCATCAGTGTGGGGGCGCTCTCTGGGGCCAACGTCCTGACTTTC.

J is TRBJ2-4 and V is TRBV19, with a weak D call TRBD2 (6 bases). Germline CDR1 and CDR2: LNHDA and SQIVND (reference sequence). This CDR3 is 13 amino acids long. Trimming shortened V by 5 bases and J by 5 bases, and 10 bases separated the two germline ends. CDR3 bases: TGTGCCAGTAGTCCGGGACTCCAAAACATTCAGTACTTC. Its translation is CASSPGLQNIQYF. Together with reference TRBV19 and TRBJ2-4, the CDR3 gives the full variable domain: DGGITQSPKYLFRKEGQNVTLSCEQNLNHDAMYWYRQDPGQGLRLIYYSQIVNDFQKGDIAEGYSVSREKKESFPLTVTSAQKNPTAFYLCASSPGLQNIQYFGAGTRLSVL.

CDR3 region: CATSRDLGVQETQYF. The CDR3 DNA reads TGTGCCACCAGCAGAGATTTGGGGGTCCAAGAGACCCAGTACTTC. The chain couples TRBV15 to TRBJ2-5; D may be TRBD1 or TRBD2 (5 bases each). Trimming pared 0 bases from V and 1 base from J, leaving 9 bases between. Germline-derived CDR1 and CDR2 are LNHNV and YYDKDF (reference sequence). This CDR3 has 15 amino acids.

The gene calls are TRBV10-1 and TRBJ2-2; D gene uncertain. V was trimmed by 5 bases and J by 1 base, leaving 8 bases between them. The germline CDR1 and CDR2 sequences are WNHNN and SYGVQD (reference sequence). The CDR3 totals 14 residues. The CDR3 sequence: CASSTSLNTGELFF. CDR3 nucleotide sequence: TGCGCCAGCAGTACGAGCTTGAACACCGGGGAGCTGTTTTTT.

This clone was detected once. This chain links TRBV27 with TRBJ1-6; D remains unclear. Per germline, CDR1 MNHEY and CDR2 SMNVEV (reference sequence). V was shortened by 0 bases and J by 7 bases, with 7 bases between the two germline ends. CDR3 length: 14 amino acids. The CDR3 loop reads CASSLSWSNSPLHF. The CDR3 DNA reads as TGTGCCAGCAGTTTATCATGGTCAAATTCACCCCTCCACTTT.

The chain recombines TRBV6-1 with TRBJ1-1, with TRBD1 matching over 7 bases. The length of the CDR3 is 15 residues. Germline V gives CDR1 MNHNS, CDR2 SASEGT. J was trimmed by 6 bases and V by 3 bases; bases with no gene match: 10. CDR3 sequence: CASSDTSRGRSEAFF. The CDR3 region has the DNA TGTGCCAGCAGTGATACGTCCAGGGGGAGATCTGAAGCTTTCTTT.

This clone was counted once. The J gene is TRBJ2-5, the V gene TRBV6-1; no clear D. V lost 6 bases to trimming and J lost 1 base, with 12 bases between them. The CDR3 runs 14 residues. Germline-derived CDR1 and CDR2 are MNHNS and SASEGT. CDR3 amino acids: CASRVDPAQETQYF. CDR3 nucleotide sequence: TGTGCCAGCAGGGTAGACCCTGCCCAAGAGACCCAGTACTTC.

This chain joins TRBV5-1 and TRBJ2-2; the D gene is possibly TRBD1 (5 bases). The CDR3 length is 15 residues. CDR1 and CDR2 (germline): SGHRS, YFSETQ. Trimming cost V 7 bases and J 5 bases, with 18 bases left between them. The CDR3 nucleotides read TGCGCCAGCTCGGTACTCGGACCAGGGACCGGGGAGCTGTTTTTT. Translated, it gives CASSVLGPGTGELFF.

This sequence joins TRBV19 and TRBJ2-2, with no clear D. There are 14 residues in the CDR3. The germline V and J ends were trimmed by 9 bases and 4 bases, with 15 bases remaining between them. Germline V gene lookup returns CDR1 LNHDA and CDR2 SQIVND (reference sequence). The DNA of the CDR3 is TGTGCCAGCAGTTTTTCAGGCGGCACCGGGGAGCTGTTTTTT. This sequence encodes CASSFSGGTGELFF.

CDR3 DNA sequence: TGTGCCAGCAGTTACCGGATGACTCAATGGAACACTGAAGCTTTCTTT. This translates into CASSYRMTQWNTEAFF. This chain uses TRBV6-5 with TRBJ1-1; D unresolved. The CDR3 length is 16 residues. Germline lookup yields CDR1 MNHEY and CDR2 SVGAGI. V was clipped by 2 bases and J by 1 base, with 14 bases between them.

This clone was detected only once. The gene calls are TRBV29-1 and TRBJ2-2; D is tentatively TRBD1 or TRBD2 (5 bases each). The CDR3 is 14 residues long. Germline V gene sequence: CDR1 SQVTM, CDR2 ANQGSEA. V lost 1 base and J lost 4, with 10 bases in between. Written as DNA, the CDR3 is TGCAGCGTTGAAGTTGGGGGTGCCACCGGGGAGCTGTTTTTT. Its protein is CSVEVGGATGELFF.

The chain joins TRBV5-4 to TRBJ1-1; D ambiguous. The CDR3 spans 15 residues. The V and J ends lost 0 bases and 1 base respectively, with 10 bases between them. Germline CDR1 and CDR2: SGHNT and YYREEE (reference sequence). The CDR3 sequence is CASSLEVGKNTEAFF. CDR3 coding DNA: TGTGCCAGCAGCTTGGAGGTGGGGAAGAACACTGAAGCTTTCTTT. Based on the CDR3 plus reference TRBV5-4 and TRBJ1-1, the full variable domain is ETGVTQSPTHLIKTRGQQVTLRCSSQSGHNTVSWYQQALGQGPQFIFQYYREEENGRGNFPPRFSGLQFPNYSSELNVNALELDDSALYLCASSLEVGKNTEAFFGQGTRLTVV.

Here the CDR3 DNA reads TGTGCCAGCTCACCACCAATTTCTCAGGGCAGCTCCTACAATGAGCAGTTCTTC. It codes for CASSPPISQGSSYNEQFF. The rearrangement joins TRBV18 to TRBJ2-1; the D gene is possibly TRBD1 (5 bases). In germline, CDR1 is KGHSH, CDR2 LQKENI. This CDR3 is built from 18 residues. Trimming stripped 0 bases from V and 0 bases from J, with 15 bases between.

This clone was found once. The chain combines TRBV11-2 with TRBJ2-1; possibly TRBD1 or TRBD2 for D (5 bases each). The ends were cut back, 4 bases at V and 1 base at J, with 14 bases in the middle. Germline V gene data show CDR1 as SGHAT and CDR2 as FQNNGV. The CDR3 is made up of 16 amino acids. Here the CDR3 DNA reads TGTGCCAGCAGCTACTCCGGGACCCGGTCCTACAATGAGCAGTTCTTC. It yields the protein CASSYSGTRSYNEQFF.

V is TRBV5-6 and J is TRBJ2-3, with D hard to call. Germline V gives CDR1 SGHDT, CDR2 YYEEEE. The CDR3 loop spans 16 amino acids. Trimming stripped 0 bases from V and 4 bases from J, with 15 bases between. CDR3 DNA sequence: TGTGCCAGCAGCTTGGTTGGCTCCAAGGATCCAGATACGCAGTATTTT. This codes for CASSLVGSKDPDTQYF.

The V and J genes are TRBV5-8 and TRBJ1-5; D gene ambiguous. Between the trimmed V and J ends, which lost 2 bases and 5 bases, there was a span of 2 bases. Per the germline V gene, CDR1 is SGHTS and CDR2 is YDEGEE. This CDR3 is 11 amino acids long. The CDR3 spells CASSLYQPQHF. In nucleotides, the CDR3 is TGTGCCAGCAGCTTATATCAGCCCCAGCATTTT.

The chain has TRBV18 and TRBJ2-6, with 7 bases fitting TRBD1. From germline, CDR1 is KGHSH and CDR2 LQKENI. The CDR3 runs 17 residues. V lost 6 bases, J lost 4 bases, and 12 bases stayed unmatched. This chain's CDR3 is CASSDLETGHGANVLTF. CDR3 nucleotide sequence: TGTGCCAGCTCCGATTTAGAGACAGGGCACGGGGCCAACGTCCTGACTTTC.

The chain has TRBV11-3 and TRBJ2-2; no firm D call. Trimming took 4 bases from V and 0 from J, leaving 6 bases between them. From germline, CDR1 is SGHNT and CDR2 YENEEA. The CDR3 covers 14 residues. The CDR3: CASSSDPNTGELFF. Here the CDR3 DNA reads TGTGCCAGCAGCTCCGACCCGAACACCGGGGAGCTGTTTTTT.

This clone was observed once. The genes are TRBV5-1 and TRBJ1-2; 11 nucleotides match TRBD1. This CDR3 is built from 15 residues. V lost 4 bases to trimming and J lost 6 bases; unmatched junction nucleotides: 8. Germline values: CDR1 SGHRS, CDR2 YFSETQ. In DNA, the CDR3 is TGCGCCAGCAGCATGGACAGGGGGCTGGCCCATGGCTACACCTTC. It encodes CASSMDRGLAHGYTF. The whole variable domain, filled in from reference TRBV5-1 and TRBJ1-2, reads KAGVTQTPRYLIKTRGQQVTLSCSPISGHRSVSWYQQTPGQGLQFLFEYFSETQRNKGNFPGRFSGRQFSNSRSEMNVSTLELGDSALYLCASSMDRGLAHGYTFGSGTRLTVV.

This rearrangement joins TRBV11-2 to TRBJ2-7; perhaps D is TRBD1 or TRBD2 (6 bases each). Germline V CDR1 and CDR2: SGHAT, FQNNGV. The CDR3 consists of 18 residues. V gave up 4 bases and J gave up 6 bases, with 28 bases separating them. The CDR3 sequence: CASSSGGLLRGTSGEQYF. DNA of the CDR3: TGTGCCAGCAGCTCCGGGGGTTTACTCAGGGGCACCTCTGGCGAGCAGTACTTC. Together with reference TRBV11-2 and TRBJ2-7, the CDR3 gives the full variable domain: EAGVAQSPRYKIIEKRQSVAFWCNPISGHATLYWYQQILGQGPKLLIQFQNNGVVDDSQLPKDRFSAERLKGVDSTLKIQPAKLEDSAVYLCASSSGGLLRGTSGEQYFGPGTRLTVT.

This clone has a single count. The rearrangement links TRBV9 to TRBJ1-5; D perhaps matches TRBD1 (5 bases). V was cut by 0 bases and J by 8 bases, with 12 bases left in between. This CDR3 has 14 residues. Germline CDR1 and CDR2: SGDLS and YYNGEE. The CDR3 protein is CASSVAGRGEPQHF. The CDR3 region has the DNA TGTGCCAGCAGCGTAGCGGGACGGGGGGAGCCCCAGCATTTT. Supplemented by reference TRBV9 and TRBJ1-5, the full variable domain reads DSGVTQTPKHLITATGQRVTLRCSPRSGDLSVYWYQQSLDQGLQFLIQYYNGEERAKGNILERFSAQQFPDLHSELNLSSLELGDSALYFCASSVAGRGEPQHFGDGTRLSIL.

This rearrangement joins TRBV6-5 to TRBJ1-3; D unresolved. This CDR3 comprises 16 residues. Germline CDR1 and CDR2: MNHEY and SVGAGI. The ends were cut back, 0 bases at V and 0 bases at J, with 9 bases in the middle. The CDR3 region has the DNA TGTGCCAGCAGTTACTCGAGGCCCGGCTCTGGAAACACCATATATTTT. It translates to CASSYSRPGSGNTIYF.

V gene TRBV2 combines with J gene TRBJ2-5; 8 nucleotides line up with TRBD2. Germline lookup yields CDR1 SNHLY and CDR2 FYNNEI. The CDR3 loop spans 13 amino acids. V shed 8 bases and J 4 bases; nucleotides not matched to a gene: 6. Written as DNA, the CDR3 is TGTGCCAGCTCGGCCGGGGGGGGAGAGACCCAGTACTTC. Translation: CASSAGGGETQYF. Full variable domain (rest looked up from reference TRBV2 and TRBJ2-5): EPEVTQTPSHQVTQMGQEVILRCVPISNHLYFYWYRQILGQKVEFLVSFYNNEISEKSEIFDDQFSVERPDGSNFTLKIRSTKLEDSAMYFCASSAGGGETQYFGPGTRLLVL.

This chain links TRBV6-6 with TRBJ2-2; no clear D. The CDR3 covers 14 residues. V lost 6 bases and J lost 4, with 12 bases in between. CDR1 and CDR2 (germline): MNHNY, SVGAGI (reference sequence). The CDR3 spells CASSGYLGTGELFF. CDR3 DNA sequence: TGTGCCAGCAGCGGGTATTTAGGCACCGGGGAGCTGTTTTTT.

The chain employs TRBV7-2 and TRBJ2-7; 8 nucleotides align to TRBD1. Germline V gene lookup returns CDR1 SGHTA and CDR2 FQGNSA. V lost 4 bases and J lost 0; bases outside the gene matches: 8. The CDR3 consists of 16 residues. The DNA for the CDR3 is TGTGCCAGCAGCTCTGCCGACAGGGGATTCTCCTACGAGCAGTACTTC. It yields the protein CASSSADRGFSYEQYF.